A selection of T cell receptor beta chains follows, all from one sample in a study of T cells expressing NK-cell markers. From the 5' RACE reads, TCRdb lists one entry per CDR3 protein and no DNA. The repertoire table contains about 260,000 distinct CDR3 sequences. The sequenced material came from blood T cells: a sorted CD56 or NKG2C T cell subset, CD4+ or CD8+ T cells, or bulk PBMC T cells (not recorded which). Receptor source: a man aged 18 to 30 in good health. Each CDR3 is given with its conserved first and last residue. Fields, in order: CDR3 protein, V gene, J gene.

CASSRHDRVKNTEAFF,TRBV12-3/TRBV12-4,TRBJ1-1
CATSTGLAEETQYF,TRBV15,TRBJ2-5
CASRRRGGLNTEAFF,TRBV11-3,TRBJ1-1
CSARGLAGGTFTDTQYF,TRBV20-1,TRBJ2-3
CASAWNTGELFF,TRBV14,TRBJ2-2
CASTSSYNEQFF,TRBV6-6,TRBJ2-1
CSAWTGELSYEQYF,TRBV29-1,TRBJ2-7
CASRERGISGQPQHF,TRBV6-1,TRBJ1-5
CASRIQGSSASGRRHTYNEQFF,TRBV6-2/TRBV6-3,TRBJ2-1
CASSQRLVGNEQFF,TRBV4-1,TRBJ2-1
CASSDRDRDGYTF,TRBV7-9,TRBJ1-2
CACSRDTRNQPQHF,TRBV12-3/TRBV12-4,TRBJ1-5